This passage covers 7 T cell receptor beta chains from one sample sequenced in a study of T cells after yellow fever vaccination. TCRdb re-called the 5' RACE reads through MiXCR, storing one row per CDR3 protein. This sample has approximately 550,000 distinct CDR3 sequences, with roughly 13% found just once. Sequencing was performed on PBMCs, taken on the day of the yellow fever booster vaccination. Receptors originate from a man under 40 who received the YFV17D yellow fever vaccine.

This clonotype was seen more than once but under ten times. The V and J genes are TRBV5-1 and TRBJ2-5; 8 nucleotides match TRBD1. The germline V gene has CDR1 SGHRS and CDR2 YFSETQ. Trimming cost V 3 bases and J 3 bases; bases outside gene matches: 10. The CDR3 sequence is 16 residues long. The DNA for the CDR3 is TGCGCCAGCAGCTGGGGGACAGGTGGCGGGGAAGAGACCCAGTACTTC. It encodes CASSWGTGGGEETQYF.

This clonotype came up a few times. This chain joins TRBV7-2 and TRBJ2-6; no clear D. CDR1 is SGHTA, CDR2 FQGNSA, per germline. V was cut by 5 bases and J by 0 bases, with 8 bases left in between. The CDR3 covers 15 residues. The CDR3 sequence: CASSRQSSGANVLTF. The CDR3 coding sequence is TGTGCCAGCAGCCGTCAGAGCTCTGGGGCCAACGTCCTGACTTTC. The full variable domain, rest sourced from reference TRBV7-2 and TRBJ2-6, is GAGVSQSPSNKVTEKGKDVELRCDPISGHTALYWYRQSLGQGLEFLIYFQGNSAPDKSGLPSDRFSAERTGGSVSTLTIQRTQQEDSAVYLCASSRQSSGANVLTFGAGSRLTVL.

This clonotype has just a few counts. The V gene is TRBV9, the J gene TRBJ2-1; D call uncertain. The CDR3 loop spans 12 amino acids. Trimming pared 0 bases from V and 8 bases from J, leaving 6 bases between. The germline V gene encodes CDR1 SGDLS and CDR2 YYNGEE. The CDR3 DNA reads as TGTGCCAGCAGCGTAGATTCAGATGAGCAGTTCTTC. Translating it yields CASSVDSDEQFF. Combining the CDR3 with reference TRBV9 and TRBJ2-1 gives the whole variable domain DSGVTQTPKHLITATGQRVTLRCSPRSGDLSVYWYQQSLDQGLQFLIQYYNGEERAKGNILERFSAQQFPDLHSELNLSSLELGDSALYFCASSVDSDEQFFGPGTRLTVL.

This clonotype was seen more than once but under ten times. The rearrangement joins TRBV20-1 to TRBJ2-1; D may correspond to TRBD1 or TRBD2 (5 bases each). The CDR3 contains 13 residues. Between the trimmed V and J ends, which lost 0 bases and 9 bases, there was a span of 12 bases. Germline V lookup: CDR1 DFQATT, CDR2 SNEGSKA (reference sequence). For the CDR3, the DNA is TGCAGTGCTAGAGATACACGGGGCGGTGAGCAGTTCTTC. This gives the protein CSARDTRGGEQFF.

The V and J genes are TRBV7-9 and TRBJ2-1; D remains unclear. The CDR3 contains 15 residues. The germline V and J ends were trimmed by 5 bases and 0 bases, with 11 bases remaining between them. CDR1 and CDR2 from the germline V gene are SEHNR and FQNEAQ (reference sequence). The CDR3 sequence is CASSPTISSYNEQFF. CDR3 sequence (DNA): TGTGCCAGCAGCCCCACTATCAGCTCCTACAATGAGCAGTTCTTC.

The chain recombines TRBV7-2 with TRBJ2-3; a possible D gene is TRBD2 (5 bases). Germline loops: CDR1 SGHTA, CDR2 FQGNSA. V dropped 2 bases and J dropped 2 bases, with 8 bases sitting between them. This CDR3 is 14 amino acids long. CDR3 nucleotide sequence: TGTGCCAGCAGCTTATGGCGGGTCACAGATACGCAGTATTTT. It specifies CASSLWRVTDTQYF.

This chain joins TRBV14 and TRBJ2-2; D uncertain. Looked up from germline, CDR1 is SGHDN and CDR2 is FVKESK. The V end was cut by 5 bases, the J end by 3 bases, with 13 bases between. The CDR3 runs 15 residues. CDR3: CASSVTFADTGELFF. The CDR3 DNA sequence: TGTGCCAGCAGCGTAACCTTCGCGGACACCGGGGAGCTGTTTTTT.